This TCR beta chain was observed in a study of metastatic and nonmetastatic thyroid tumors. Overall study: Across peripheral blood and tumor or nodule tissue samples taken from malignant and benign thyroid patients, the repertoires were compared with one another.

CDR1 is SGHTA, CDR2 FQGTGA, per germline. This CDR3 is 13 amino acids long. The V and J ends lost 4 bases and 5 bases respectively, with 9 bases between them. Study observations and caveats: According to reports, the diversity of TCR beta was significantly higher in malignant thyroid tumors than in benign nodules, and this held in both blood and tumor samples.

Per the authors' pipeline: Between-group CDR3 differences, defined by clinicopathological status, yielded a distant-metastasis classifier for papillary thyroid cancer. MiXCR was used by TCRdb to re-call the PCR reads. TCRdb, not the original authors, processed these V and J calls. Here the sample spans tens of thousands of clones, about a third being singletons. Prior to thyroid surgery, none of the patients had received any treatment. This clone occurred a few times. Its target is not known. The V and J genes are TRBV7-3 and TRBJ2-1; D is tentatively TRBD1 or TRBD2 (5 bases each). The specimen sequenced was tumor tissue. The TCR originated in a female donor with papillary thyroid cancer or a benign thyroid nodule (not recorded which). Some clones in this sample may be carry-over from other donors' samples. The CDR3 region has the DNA TGTGCCAGCAGCTCGGGGACGAACAATGAGCAGTTCTTC. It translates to CASSSGTNNEQFF.